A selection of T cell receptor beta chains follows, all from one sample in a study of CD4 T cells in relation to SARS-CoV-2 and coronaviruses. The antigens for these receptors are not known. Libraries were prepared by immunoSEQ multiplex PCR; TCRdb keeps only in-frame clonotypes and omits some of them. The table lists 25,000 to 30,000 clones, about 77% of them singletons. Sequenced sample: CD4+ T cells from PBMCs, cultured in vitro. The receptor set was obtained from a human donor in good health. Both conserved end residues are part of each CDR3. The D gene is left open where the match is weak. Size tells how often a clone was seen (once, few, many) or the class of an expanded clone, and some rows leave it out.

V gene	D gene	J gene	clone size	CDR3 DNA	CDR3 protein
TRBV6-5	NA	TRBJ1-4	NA	TGTGCCAGCAGGAGGACTTCTAGTAATGAAAAACTGTTTTTT	CASRRTSSNEKLFF
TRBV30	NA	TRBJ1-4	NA	TGTGCCTGGAGTTCAGGGGTTGATGAAAAACTGTTTTTT	CAWSSGVDEKLFF
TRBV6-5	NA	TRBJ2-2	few	TGTGCCGATGGAAGGGGCGGGGGCGGCACCGGGGAGCTGTTTTTT	CADGRGGGGTGELFF
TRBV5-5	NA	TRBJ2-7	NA	TGTGCCAGCAGCGTATCCGGGACTCTCGCCGCCTACGAGCAGTACTTC	CASSVSGTLAAYEQYF
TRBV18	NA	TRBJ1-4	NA	TGTGCCAGCTCACCACCAGAGAACCGGGAAAAACTGTTTTTT	CASSPPENREKLFF
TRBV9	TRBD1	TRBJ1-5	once	TGTGCCAGCAGCGTAGCGGGGGGGACAGAGCCCCATCCCCAGCATTTT	CASSVAGGTEPHPQHF
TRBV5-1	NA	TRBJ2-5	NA	TGCGCCAGCAGTTCGGTGGGCGGTCCCATAGAGACCCAGTACTTC	CASSSVGGPIETQYF
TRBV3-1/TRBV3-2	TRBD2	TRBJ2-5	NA	TGTGCCAGCAGCCAAGCCAGCGGGGTTGGGGAGACCCAGTACTTC	CASSQASGVGETQYF
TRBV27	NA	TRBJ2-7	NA	TGTGCCAGCAGTTTACGCCCAGGGAACCGGTTCCGGACAAAGTCCTACGAGCAGTACTTC	CASSLRPGNRFRTKSYEQYF
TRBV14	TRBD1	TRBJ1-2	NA	TGTGCCAGCAGCCGGGCCGGGACAGGGGCCCGAGGCTACACCTTC	CASSRAGTGARGYTF
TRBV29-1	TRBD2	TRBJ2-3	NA	TGCAGCGTTGACTCTAGCGGGAGCCGGGCGGATACGCAGTATTTT	CSVDSSGSRADTQYF
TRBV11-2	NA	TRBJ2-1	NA	TGTGCCAGCAGCACGGGGTCGGGGAATGAGCAGTTCTTC	CASSTGSGNEQFF
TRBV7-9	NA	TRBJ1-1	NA	TGTGCCAGCAGCTTAGCGCCGACGGTGAACACTGAAGCTTTCTTT	CASSLAPTVNTEAFF
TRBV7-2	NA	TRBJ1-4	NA	TGTGCCAGCAGCCAACAGGGTGCCGTGCTGAATGAAAAACTGTTTTTT	CASSQQGAVLNEKLFF
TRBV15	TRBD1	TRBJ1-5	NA	TGTGCCACCAGCGGACTAGACAGGGTTGAGCCCCAGCATTTT	CATSGLDRVEPQHF
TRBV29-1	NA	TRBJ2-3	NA	TGCAGCGTCTCTCTCCCCCCCAGTCCCGTCCAACGCAGGGATACGCAGTATTTT	CSVSLPPSPVQRRDTQYF
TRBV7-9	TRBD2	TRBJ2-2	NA	TGTGCCAGCAGCTGGACTAGCGTGAACACCGGGGAGCTGTTTTTT	CASSWTSVNTGELFF
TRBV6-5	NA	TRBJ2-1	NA	TGTGCCAGCGCGAGGGGGGCGTCCTACAATGAGCAGTTCTTC	CASARGASYNEQFF
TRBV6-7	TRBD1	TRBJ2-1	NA	TGTGCCAGCAGCCCGGGACAGGGCCAGCTTAATGAGCAGTTCTTC	CASSPGQGQLNEQFF
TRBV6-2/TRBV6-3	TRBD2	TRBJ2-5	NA	TGTGCCAGCAGTTCACCCTTGGGACTAGCGGGGGGGTTGGAGACCCAGTACTTC	CASSSPLGLAGGLETQYF
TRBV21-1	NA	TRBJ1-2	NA	TGTGCCAGCAGGAGACTACAGGTTATTACAAATGGCTACACCTTC	CASRRLQVITNGYTF
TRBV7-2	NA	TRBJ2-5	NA	TGTGCCAGCAGCTGGGGACCAGGAGGGGAGACCCAGTACTTC	CASSWGPGGETQYF
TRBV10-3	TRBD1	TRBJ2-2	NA	TGTGCCATCCAGGGAGAAGGGGGCTCTGGGACCGGGGAGCTGTTTTTT	CAIQGEGGSGTGELFF
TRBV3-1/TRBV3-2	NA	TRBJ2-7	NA	TGTGCCAGCAGCCAAGATTTGGGGGCCTCCTACGAGCAGTACTTC	CASSQDLGASYEQYF
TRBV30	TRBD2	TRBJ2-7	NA	TGTGCCTGGACTAGCGGGAGTTACGAGCAGTACTTC	CAWTSGSYEQYF
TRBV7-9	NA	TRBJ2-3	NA	TGTGCCAGCAGGGGCAGGGCCAGCACAGATACGCAGTATTTT	CASRGRASTDTQYF
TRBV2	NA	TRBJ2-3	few	TGTGCCACGACGGGGTTTTTCACAGATACGCAGTATTTT	CATTGFFTDTQYF
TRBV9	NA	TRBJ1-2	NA	TGTGCCAGCAGCGTAGATGGGGTTGGCAGCTATGGCTACACCTTC	CASSVDGVGSYGYTF
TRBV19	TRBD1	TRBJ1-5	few	TGTGCCAGTAGTATAGGGACAGGGGGCAATCAGCCCCAGCATTTT	CASSIGTGGNQPQHF
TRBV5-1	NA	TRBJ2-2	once	TGCGCCAGCAGCCTTCCAACACAGGGACGCACCGGGGAGCTGTTTTTT	CASSLPTQGRTGELFF
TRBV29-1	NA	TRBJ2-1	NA	TGCAGCGTTCCCACTAGTTTCAGTATCGGTGAGCAGTTCTTC	CSVPTSFSIGEQFF
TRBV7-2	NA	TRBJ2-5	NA	TGTGCCAGCAGCTTTTCCCCCCCTAGGGAGACCCAGTACTTC	CASSFSPPRETQYF
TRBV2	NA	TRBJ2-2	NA	TGTGCCAGCAGTGCCCTCGGGCTAGCGAACACCGGGGAGCTGTTTTTT	CASSALGLANTGELFF
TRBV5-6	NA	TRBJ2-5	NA	TGTGCCAGCAGCTTGGTGGTTAATAATTTGGAGACCCAGTACTTC	CASSLVVNNLETQYF
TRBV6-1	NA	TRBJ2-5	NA	TGTGCCAGCAGTGAAGGTGTGAGAATACCGCAAGAGACCCAGTACTTC	CASSEGVRIPQETQYF
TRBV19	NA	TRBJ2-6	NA	TGTGCCAGTAGTATAGTTACGAAAGTAGGCTCTGGGGCCAACGTCCTGACTTTC	CASSIVTKVGSGANVLTF
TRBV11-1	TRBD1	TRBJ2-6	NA	TGTGCCAGCAGCAGAAGAGGGGGCTCCGGGGCCAACGTCCTGACTTTC	CASSRRGGSGANVLTF
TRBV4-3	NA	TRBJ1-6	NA	TGCGCCAGCAGCCAAGAGATAGAGGGCAGTGATAATTCACCCCTCCACTTT	CASSQEIEGSDNSPLHF
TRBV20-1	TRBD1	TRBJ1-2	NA	TGCAGTGCTAGGGTTGGACAGGGAGACACCTTC	CSARVGQGDTF
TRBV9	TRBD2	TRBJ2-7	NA	TGTGCCAGCAGCGTAGGGACTAGCTTGGTCGAGCAGTACTTC	CASSVGTSLVEQYF
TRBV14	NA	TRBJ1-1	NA	TGTGCCAGCAGCTTACTAGATAGGGGCGACATGAACACTGAAGCTTTCTTT	CASSLLDRGDMNTEAFF
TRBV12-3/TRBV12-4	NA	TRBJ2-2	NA	TGTGCCAGCAGTTTTGGGGTGGCAGGGGAGCTGTTTTTT	CASSFGVAGELFF
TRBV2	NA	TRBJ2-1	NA	TGTGCCAGCAGTGTGGGGGGGAAAGGGGGGTCCTACAATGAGCAGTTCTTC	CASSVGGKGGSYNEQFF
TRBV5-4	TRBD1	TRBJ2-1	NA	TGTGCCAGCAGCCCGGGGGGACAGGGGGCGCTTGACGAGCAGTTCTTC	CASSPGGQGALDEQFF
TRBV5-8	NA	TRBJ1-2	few	TGTGCCAGCAGCCCACCAGATTGGGGCTATGGCTACACCTTC	CASSPPDWGYGYTF
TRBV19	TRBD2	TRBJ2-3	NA	TGTGCCAGTAGTAGGAGGGCAGCCCCTAGCGGGCAGGCAGATACGCAGTATTTT	CASSRRAAPSGQADTQYF
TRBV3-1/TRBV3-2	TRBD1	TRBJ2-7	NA	TGTGCCAGCAGCCCTCGGACAGGGGTCAACGAGCAGTACTTC	CASSPRTGVNEQYF
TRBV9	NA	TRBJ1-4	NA	TGTGCCAGCAGCGTAGGCCCCGCTCGAAAACTGTTTTTT	CASSVGPARKLFF
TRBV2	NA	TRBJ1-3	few	TGTGCCAGCAGTGCCCAGGGCGACTCTGGAAACACCATATATTTT	CASSAQGDSGNTIYF
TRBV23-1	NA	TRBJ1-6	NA	TGCGCCAGCAGACTCAGGGTCTTCGATAATTCACCCCTCCACTTT	CASRLRVFDNSPLHF
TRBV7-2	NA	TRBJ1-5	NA	TGTGCCAGCAGCCCAGGACAGAATCAGCCCCAGCATTTT	CASSPGQNQPQHF